In this sample, the clone carrying this T cell receptor beta chain turned up once. The data were obtained in a study of cytotoxic CD8 clonotypes in ibrutinib-treated CLL. The germline CDR1 and CDR2 sequences are MNHEY and SVGAGI. Trimming took 4 bases from V and 9 from J, leaving 13 bases between them. The CDR3 spans 13 residues. Assay used: immunoSEQ multiplex PCR; TCRdb lists only in-frame clones, some missing. The sample carries 50,000 to 65,000 clones, less than 60% recorded once. The receptor comes from a human donor with chronic lymphocytic leukemia. The genes are TRBV6-5 and TRBJ2-4, with D perhaps matching TRBD1 or TRBD2 (6 bases each). Sample: PBMCs, taken after 12 months of ibrutinib treatment. CDR3 loop: CASSSDWGAIQYF. Written as DNA, the CDR3 is TGTGCCAGCAGTTCTGACTGGGGGGCCATTCAGTACTTC.